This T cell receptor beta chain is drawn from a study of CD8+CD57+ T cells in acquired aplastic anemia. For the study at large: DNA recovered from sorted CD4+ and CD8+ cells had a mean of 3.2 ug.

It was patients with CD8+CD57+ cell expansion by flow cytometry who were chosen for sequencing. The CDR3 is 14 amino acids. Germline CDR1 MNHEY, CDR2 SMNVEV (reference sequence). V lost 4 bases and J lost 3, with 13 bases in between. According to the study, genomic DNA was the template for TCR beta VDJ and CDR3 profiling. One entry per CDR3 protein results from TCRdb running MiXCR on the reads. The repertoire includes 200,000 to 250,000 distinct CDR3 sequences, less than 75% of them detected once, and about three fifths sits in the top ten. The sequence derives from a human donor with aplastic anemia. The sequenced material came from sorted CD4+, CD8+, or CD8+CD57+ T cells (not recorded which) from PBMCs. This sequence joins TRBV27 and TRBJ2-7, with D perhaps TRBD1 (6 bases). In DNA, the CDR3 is TGTGCCAGCAGTTACCAACAGGGCGGCTACGAGCAGTACTTC. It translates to CASSYQQGGYEQYF.